The present TCR beta chain was sequenced within a study of control samples from healthy donors and cancer patients. CDR1 and CDR2 (germline): MGHRA, YSYEKL. V was pared by 3 bases and J by 7 bases, with 19 bases between. The CDR3 length is 16 residues. Clones were sequenced by immunoSEQ multiplex PCR, and TCRdb holds only the in-frame ones, with some missing. The data hold about 28,000 clones, with 91% observed a single time. What was sequenced was PBMCs. V is TRBV4-1 and J is TRBJ2-1, with D uncertain. The receptor was isolated from a middle-aged man with lung cancer. The CDR3 is CASSQDLDWLGNEQFF. CDR3 nucleotides: TGCGCCAGCAGCCAGGACCTAGACTGGCTGGGAAATGAGCAGTTCTTC.